The 30 T cell receptor beta chains listed next were all sequenced from one sample in a study of blood T cell repertoires in COVID-19. The method was immunoSEQ multiplex PCR; TCRdb's version includes in-frame clones alone and lacks a portion of them. The table has about 52,000 clones, approximately 84% seen once; the top ten hold 15% to 20%. Sequenced material: peripheral blood. The receptors originated from a human donor with active COVID-19. The donor label of this sample is uncertain.

The chain is built from TRBV3-1 (or the pseudogene TRBV3-2) and TRBJ2-1, with 10 bases matching TRBD2. V trimming: 2 bases; J trimming: 10 bases; junction bases outside the gene matches: 11. Germline-derived CDR1 and CDR2 are LGHDT and YNNKEL (reference sequence). The CDR3 has 16 amino acids. This chain's CDR3 is CASSQFSSGGLKEQFF. CDR3 DNA sequence: TGTGCCAGCAGCCAATTTTCTAGCGGGGGATTGAAGGAGCAGTTCTTC.

J is TRBJ1-2 and V is TRBV6-5; TRBD1 matches at 9 bases. The germline CDR1 and CDR2 sequences are MNHEY and SVGAGI. Trimming removed 4 bases from V and 2 bases from J; junction bases left unmatched: 5. This CDR3 is 15 amino acids long. This CDR3 is CASSSRDRVNYGYTF. The DNA of the CDR3 is TGTGCCAGCAGTTCGAGGGACAGGGTAAACTATGGCTACACCTTC.

This clone has a single count. CDR3 nucleotides: TGTGCCAGCCGGACAGGCCTTATCACGAACACCGGGGAGCTGTTTTTT. Translating it yields CASRTGLITNTGELFF. V gene TRBV2 combines with J gene TRBJ2-2; TRBD1 matches at 7 bases. From germline, CDR1 is SNHLY and CDR2 FYNNEI. V gave up 8 bases and J gave up 0 bases; unmatched junction bases: 9. This CDR3 comprises 16 residues.

The CDR3 bases are TGTGCCAGCACCACCACATGGGGCGGGGTCACAGATACGCAGTATTTT. It is translated as CASTTTWGGVTDTQYF. The genes are TRBV6-6 and TRBJ2-3; D is perhaps TRBD2 (6 bases). This CDR3 contains 16 residues. CDR1 and CDR2 (germline): MNHNY, SVGAGI (reference sequence). Deletions cut 7 bases from V and 2 bases from J, with 19 bases between.

The chain recombines TRBV11-3 with TRBJ2-1; 8 bases agree with TRBD2. V lost 4 bases, J lost 0 bases, and 11 bases stayed unmatched. Germline CDR1 is SGHNT and CDR2 is YENEEA. CDR3 size: 18 residues. The CDR3 region has the DNA TGTGCCAGCAGCTCAAACACCGGCGGGGGGAGCTCCTACAATGAGCAGTTCTTC. Amino acid sequence: CASSSNTGGGSSYNEQFF.

The rearrangement uses TRBV9 and TRBJ2-7, with 11 bases fitting TRBD1. V gave up 4 bases and J gave up 3 bases; unmatched junction bases: 6. Germline CDR1 is SGDLS and CDR2 is YYNGEE. This CDR3 has 15 amino acids. The CDR3 loop is CASSPGTGGNYEQYF. CDR3 bases: TGTGCCAGCAGCCCCGGGACAGGGGGTAACTACGAGCAGTACTTC.

This clone has just a few counts. The CDR3 nucleotides are TGTGCCAGCAGCTTAATGCAGGGCTCCTACGAGCAGTACTTC. Translating it yields CASSLMQGSYEQYF. The J gene is TRBJ2-7, the V gene TRBV7-2, with D possibly matching TRBD1 (5 bases). Germline CDR1 reads SGHTA; CDR2 reads FQGNSA. Trimming took 2 bases from V and 0 from J, leaving 8 bases between them. The CDR3 covers 14 residues.

V is TRBV6-6 and J is TRBJ2-3; TRBD1 might be the D (6 bases). V lost 5 bases and J 8 bases, leaving 26 bases between the germline ends. The CDR3 sequence is 17 residues long. Germline CDR1 reads MNHNY; CDR2 reads SVGAGI (reference sequence). CDR3 residues: CASSQTQGRGVGATQYF. CDR3 bases: TGTGCCAGCAGTCAGACTCAGGGGAGAGGGGTGGGGGCTACGCAGTATTTT.

V gene TRBV9 combines with J gene TRBJ2-7, with D maybe TRBD1 (6 bases). The ends were cut back, 5 bases at V and 3 bases at J, with 12 bases in the middle. This CDR3 region has 13 residues. Germline-derived CDR1 and CDR2 are SGDLS and YYNGEE. The CDR3 nucleotides are TGTGCCAGCAGAGACAAGGGGGACTACGAGCAGTACTTC. This translates into CASRDKGDYEQYF.

This clone was detected once. The chain combines TRBV19 with TRBJ1-2; TRBD1 agrees at 9 bases. Germline V gives CDR1 LNHDA, CDR2 SQIVND (reference sequence). V was pared by 7 bases and J by 8 bases, with 14 bases of the junction left unmatched. The CDR3 is made up of 15 amino acids. The CDR3 loop is CASKGTGTLFEGYTF. In nucleotides, the CDR3 is TGTGCCAGTAAGGGGACAGGGACTTTGTTCGAGGGCTACACCTTC.

The chain uses TRBV18 and TRBJ1-2; D unresolved. Trimming took 2 bases from V and 6 from J, leaving 7 bases between them. Germline CDR1 reads KGHSH; CDR2 reads LQKENI. This CDR3 spans 12 amino acids. CDR3 amino acids: CASSPNTDGYTF. The CDR3 bases are TGTGCCAGCTCACCAAACACCGATGGCTACACCTTC.

The V gene is TRBV25-1, the J gene TRBJ1-1; 9 bases are a match to TRBD1. Germline-derived CDR1 and CDR2 are MGHDK and SYGVNS. Trimming at V came to 4 bases and at J to 5 bases, leaving 11 bases not matched to a gene. This CDR3 comprises 16 residues. The CDR3 nucleotides read TGTGCCAGCAGTGGCTCCGGGACAGGGCGGCGAACTGAAGCTTTCTTT. This encodes CASSGSGTGRRTEAFF.

This chain joins TRBV7-2 and TRBJ2-3; possible D gene TRBD1, 5 bases. The germline gives CDR1 SGHTA, CDR2 FQGNSA. CDR3 size: 13 residues. The V end lost 6 bases, the J end lost 2 bases, and 9 bases lay between the germline ends. CDR3 sequence: CASSQGYTDTQYF. Written as DNA, the CDR3 is TGTGCCAGCAGTCAGGGATACACAGATACGCAGTATTTT. Combining the CDR3 with reference TRBV7-2 and TRBJ2-3 gives the whole variable domain GAGVSQSPSNKVTEKGKDVELRCDPISGHTALYWYRQSLGQGLEFLIYFQGNSAPDKSGLPSDRFSAERTGGSVSTLTIQRTQQEDSAVYLCASSQGYTDTQYFGPGTRLTVL.

V is TRBV5-6 and J is TRBJ2-7; the match to TRBD1 covers 8 bases. This CDR3 has 12 amino acids. J lost 11 bases, V lost 3 bases, and 7 bases had no gene match. Germline assignment: CDR1 SGHDT and CDR2 YYEEEE. CDR3 nucleotides: TGTGCCAGCAGCTCATCCGGGACAGGAGAGTACTTC. Amino acids: CASSSSGTGEYF.

The V call is TRBV9, the J call TRBJ1-3, with unresolved D. Trimming pared 0 bases from V and 4 bases from J, leaving 5 bases between. This CDR3 is 13 amino acids long. Germline CDR1 SGDLS, CDR2 YYNGEE. The CDR3: CASSVGPGNTIYF. CDR3 in DNA: TGTGCCAGCAGCGTAGGGCCGGGAAACACCATATATTTT.

V is TRBV7-9 and J is TRBJ2-5, with no clear D. The CDR3 spans 13 residues. V gave up 3 bases and J gave up 5 bases, with 10 bases separating them. Germline CDR1 and CDR2: SEHNR and FQNEAQ (reference sequence). CDR3 protein: CASSFGEMETQYF. The CDR3 DNA sequence: TGTGCCAGCAGCTTCGGTGAGATGGAGACCCAGTACTTC.

The chain has TRBV6-5 and TRBJ1-1; 7 nucleotides line up with TRBD1. Germline V lookup: CDR1 MNHEY, CDR2 SVGAGI. This CDR3 comprises 12 residues. With 7 bases clipped from V and 3 bases from J, the junction kept 2 bases outside the gene matches. DNA for the CDR3: TGTGCCAGCAACCAGGGGGACACTGAAGCTTTCTTT. Protein: CASNQGDTEAFF.

V and J are TRBV6-4 and TRBJ2-3; D perhaps matches TRBD1 (6 bases). Germline V gene lookup returns CDR1 MRHNA and CDR2 SNTAGT. CDR3 length: 14 amino acids. CDR3 loop: CGNREHSSTDTQYF. The CDR3 nucleotides are TGTGGAAACAGGGAACACTCTAGCACAGATACGCAGTATTTT.

This chain connects TRBV2 to TRBJ2-7; D uncertain. Trimming pared 6 bases from V and 5 bases from J, leaving 5 bases between. CDR1 and CDR2 (germline): SNHLY, FYNNEI. The CDR3 has 10 residues. This chain's CDR3 is CASRRDEQYF. The CDR3 region has the DNA TGTGCCAGCAGACGGGACGAGCAGTACTTC.

The rearrangement links TRBV9 to TRBJ2-3; 7 bases map to TRBD2. The CDR3 is 15 amino acids. V was clipped by 4 bases and J by 10 bases; unmatched bases: 15. Per the germline V gene, CDR1 is SGDLS and CDR2 is YYNGEE. The CDR3: CASSPSGTTLTAQYF. CDR3 coding DNA: TGTGCCAGCAGCCCCTCCGGGACTACCCTGACTGCGCAGTATTTT.

This chain links TRBV19 with TRBJ2-5; D perhaps matches TRBD1 (6 bases). The end of the DNA fits TRBJ2-7 better, so the J call may be wrong. CDR3 length: 14 amino acids. Looked up from germline, CDR1 is LNHDA and CDR2 is SQIVND (reference sequence). The CDR3 nucleotides are TGTGCCAGCGGAGAGGGGACATCCTTATACGAGCAGTACTTC. Its translation is CASGEGTSLYEQYF.

The chain recombines TRBV25-1 with TRBJ1-2, with D perhaps TRBD1 (5 bases). Trimming stripped 6 bases from V and 6 bases from J, with 11 bases between. Germline V CDR1 and CDR2: MGHDK, SYGVNS. The CDR3 is 12 residues long. CDR3: CASRDIIHGYTF. CDR3 DNA sequence: TGTGCCAGCAGGGACATAATCCATGGCTACACCTTC.

This clone is a singleton in its sample. The CDR3 spells CASSPWTENTEAFF. CDR3 DNA: TGTGCCAGCTCACCATGGACAGAGAACACTGAAGCTTTCTTT. The genes are TRBV18 and TRBJ1-1, with a possible D match to TRBD1 (6 bases). Germline V gene lookup returns CDR1 KGHSH and CDR2 LQKENI. Trimming cost V 2 bases and J 1 base, with 8 bases left between them. CDR3 length equals 14 residues.

V and J are TRBV7-9 and TRBJ1-3; TRBD1 agrees at 7 bases. CDR3 length: 13 amino acids. V was clipped by 9 bases and J by 0 bases; unmatched bases: 2. Germline CDR1 SEHNR, CDR2 FQNEAQ (reference sequence). As DNA, the CDR3 is TGTGCCAGAACAGGGGACTCTGGAAACACCATATATTTT. Translation: CARTGDSGNTIYF.

V and J are TRBV7-2 and TRBJ2-3; tentatively, D is TRBD2 (5 bases). The CDR3 runs 15 residues. Germline V gives CDR1 SGHTA, CDR2 FQGNSA. Trimming took 5 bases from V and 3 from J, leaving 15 bases between them. CDR3 loop: CASSIYGIVTDTQYF. As DNA, the CDR3 is TGTGCCAGCAGCATCTACGGGATAGTAACAGATACGCAGTATTTT.

V gene TRBV5-5 combines with J gene TRBJ2-1; maybe TRBD2 (5 bases). This CDR3 spans 16 amino acids. Trimming stripped 6 bases from V and 1 base from J, with 17 bases between. Germline lookup yields CDR1 SGHKS and CDR2 YYEKEE (reference sequence). CDR3 bases: TGTGCCAGCATTATTGGACTGGACCAATCCTACAATGAGCAGTTCTTC. It codes for CASIIGLDQSYNEQFF.

The gene calls are TRBV9 and TRBJ2-1; possible D gene TRBD2, 6 bases. Between the trimmed V and J ends, which lost 0 bases and 1 base, there was a span of 14 bases. The CDR3 contains 17 residues. CDR1 and CDR2 (germline): SGDLS, YYNGEE. The CDR3 region is CASSVGLGTPSYNEQFF. The CDR3 coding sequence is TGTGCCAGCAGCGTAGGTTTAGGGACTCCATCCTACAATGAGCAGTTCTTC.

CDR3 sequence (DNA): TGTGCCAGCAGCGTAGAAGGGAGCCACGGCCAGCCCCAGCATTTT. Translating gives CASSVEGSHGQPQHF. The chain carries TRBV9 and TRBJ1-5; D gene uncertain. The germline V and J ends were trimmed by 0 bases and 7 bases, with 14 bases remaining between them. The CDR3 is made up of 15 amino acids. Germline values: CDR1 SGDLS, CDR2 YYNGEE.

The genes are TRBV6-2 or TRBV6-3 and TRBJ2-7, with no clear D. The CDR3 is made up of 13 amino acids. Between the trimmed V and J ends, which lost 5 bases and 1 base, there was a span of 9 bases. Germline V gene lookup returns CDR1 MNHEY and CDR2 SVGEGT. This chain's CDR3 is CASSHGASYEQYF. In nucleotides, the CDR3 is TGTGCCAGCAGTCATGGAGCATCCTACGAGCAGTACTTC.

A single count supports this clone. V is TRBV5-6 and J is TRBJ1-1; 11 bases match TRBD1. Germline lookup yields CDR1 SGHDT and CDR2 YYEEEE. The CDR3 spans 15 residues. The V gene end was trimmed by 3 bases and the J gene end by 4 bases; junction bases not matched to a gene: 5. Here the CDR3 DNA reads TGTGCCAGCAGCTACTGGACAGGGGGCGGCACTGAAGCTTTCTTT. It specifies CASSYWTGGGTEAFF.